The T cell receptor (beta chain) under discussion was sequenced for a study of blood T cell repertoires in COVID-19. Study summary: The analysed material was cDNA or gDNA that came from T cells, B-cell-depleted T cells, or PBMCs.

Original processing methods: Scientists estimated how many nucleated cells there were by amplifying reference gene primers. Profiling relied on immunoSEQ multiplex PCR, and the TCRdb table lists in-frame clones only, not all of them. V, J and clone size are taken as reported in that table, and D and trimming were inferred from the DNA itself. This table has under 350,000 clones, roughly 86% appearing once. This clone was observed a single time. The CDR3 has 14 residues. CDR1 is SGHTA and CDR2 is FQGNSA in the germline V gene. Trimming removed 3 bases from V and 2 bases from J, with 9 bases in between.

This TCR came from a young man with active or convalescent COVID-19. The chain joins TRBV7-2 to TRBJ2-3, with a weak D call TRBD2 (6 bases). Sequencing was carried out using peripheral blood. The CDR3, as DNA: TGTGCCAGCAGCTTTAGCGGCACCACAGATACGCAGTATTTT. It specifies CASSFSGTTDTQYF.